This entry lists 26 T cell receptor beta chains sequenced from one sample in a study of blood T cell repertoires in COVID-19. Generated by immunoSEQ multiplex PCR, the TCRdb table keeps only in-frame clones and is missing some. The table lists fewer than 300,000 clones, 85% to 90% of them singletons. The source material was peripheral blood. All receptors come from a man over 45 with COVID-19, enrolled during active disease.

This chain links TRBV6-1 with TRBJ2-1, with D tentatively TRBD2 (6 bases). Germline CDR1 and CDR2: MNHNS and SASEGT. CDR3 length equals 13 residues. Trimming removed 1 base at V and 15 bases at J, with 16 bases between. Written as DNA, the CDR3 is TGTGCCAGCAGTGAAGAACCCGGCGGGATAGGGTTCTTC. Translation: CASSEEPGGIGFF.

This chain joins TRBV18 and TRBJ1-1; 7 nucleotides match TRBD1. The trim removed 4 bases at V and 0 bases at J, leaving 11 bases unmatched. Germline V CDR1 and CDR2: KGHSH, LQKENI. This CDR3 spans 17 amino acids. The CDR3 spells CASSLRTGHNMNTEAFF. CDR3 nucleotide sequence: TGTGCCAGCTCACTCCGGACAGGCCATAACATGAACACTGAAGCTTTCTTT.

This sequence joins TRBV5-1 and TRBJ2-3; 12 bases are a match to TRBD2. V trimming: 0 bases; J trimming: 5 bases; junction bases outside the gene matches: 1. The CDR3 has 15 residues. Germline assignment: CDR1 SGHRS and CDR2 YFSETQ. Here the CDR3 DNA reads TGCGCCAGCAGCTTGGTACTAGCGGGGGGAGATACGCAGTATTTT. It translates to CASSLVLAGGDTQYF.

The chain uses TRBV19 and TRBJ2-7; 10 bases align to TRBD2. CDR1 and CDR2 (germline): LNHDA, SQIVND (reference sequence). After removal of 3 bases from V and 4 bases from J, the junction contained 12 bases not matched to a gene. The CDR3 runs 17 residues. CDR3 amino acids: CASSISGFGAGGYEQYF. In DNA, the CDR3 is TGTGCCAGTAGTATTTCTGGCTTTGGAGCGGGAGGGTACGAGCAGTACTTC.

V is TRBV7-2 and J is TRBJ2-3; the D gene is possibly TRBD2 (6 bases). There are 15 residues in the CDR3. Trimming removed 4 bases from V and 4 bases from J, with 15 bases in between. CDR1 and CDR2 from the germline V gene are SGHTA and FQGNSA. The CDR3 DNA reads TGTGCCAGCAGCTCCTTCGGCGGGGACTCAGATACGCAGTATTTT. This translates into CASSSFGGDSDTQYF.

The chain combines TRBV19 with TRBJ2-7; D unresolved. The CDR3 loop spans 14 amino acids. V was shortened by 4 bases and J by 0 bases, with 10 bases between the two germline ends. The germline V gene encodes CDR1 LNHDA and CDR2 SQIVND (reference sequence). CDR3 sequence: CASSRQRSSYEQYF. The DNA of the CDR3 is TGTGCCAGTAGTAGGCAGAGGAGCTCCTACGAGCAGTACTTC.

The chain uses TRBV4-1 and TRBJ2-3; 7 bases align to TRBD2. In germline, CDR1 is MGHRA, CDR2 YSYEKL. The junction had 5 bases not matched to a gene; V was cut back by 1 base and J by 1 base. The CDR3 has 16 amino acids. CDR3 loop: CASSQGPAGRTDTQYF. In DNA, the CDR3 is TGCGCCAGCAGCCAAGGGCCAGCGGGGCGCACAGATACGCAGTATTTT.

The chain carries TRBV18 and TRBJ2-5; 8 nucleotides agree with TRBD2. Germline trimming cut 2 bases from V and 5 bases from J; bases unmatched to any gene: 7. Germline V CDR1 and CDR2: KGHSH, LQKENI. This CDR3 has 15 residues. The CDR3 reads CASSPEGLVGETQYF. In DNA form, the CDR3 reads TGTGCCAGCTCACCAGAGGGACTAGTTGGGGAGACCCAGTACTTC. The entire variable domain, with the rest obtained from reference TRBV18 and TRBJ2-5, is as follows: NAGVMQNPRHLVRRRGQEARLRCSPMKGHSHVYWYRQLPEEGLKFMVYLQKENIIDESGMPKERFSAEFPKEGPSILRIQQVVRGDSAAYFCASSPEGLVGETQYFGPGTRLLVL.

The J gene is TRBJ2-5, the V gene TRBV28, with D perhaps matching TRBD1 (5 bases). V lost 1 base to trimming and J lost 4 bases, with 13 bases between them. This CDR3 is 15 amino acids long. Per the germline V gene, CDR1 is MDHEN and CDR2 is SYDVKM. The CDR3 loop is CASSLSVGRAETQYF. The CDR3 nucleotides read TGTGCCAGCAGTTTATCGGTCGGCAGGGCAGAGACCCAGTACTTC.

The genes are TRBV7-9 and TRBJ1-5; 10 positions match TRBD1. Germline V gene lookup returns CDR1 SEHNR and CDR2 FQNEAQ (reference sequence). This CDR3 is 15 amino acids long. V trimming: 6 bases; J trimming: 7 bases; junction bases outside the gene matches: 9. In DNA form, the CDR3 reads TGTGCCAGCAGTTCCGACAGGGGGCCTGGACAGCCCCAGCATTTT. It encodes CASSSDRGPGQPQHF.

This rearrangement joins TRBV10-1 to TRBJ2-5, with D perhaps TRBD2 (6 bases). V was clipped by 6 bases and J by 2 bases, with 13 bases between them. CDR3 size: 14 residues. Germline values: CDR1 WNHNN, CDR2 SYGVQD (reference sequence). CDR3 region: CASSPRAGQETQYF. The CDR3 bases are TGCGCCAGCAGCCCTCGAGCGGGTCAAGAGACCCAGTACTTC.

The chain is built from TRBV6-5 and TRBJ2-7; TRBD2 aligns across 8 bases. The CDR3 contains 14 residues. V dropped 3 bases and J dropped 0; count of bases not matched to a gene: 1. Germline CDR1 is MNHEY and CDR2 is SVGAGI. The CDR3 nucleotides read TGTGCCAGCAGTTATAGCGGGAACTCCTACGAGCAGTACTTC. It specifies CASSYSGNSYEQYF.

V gene TRBV6-6 combines with J gene TRBJ1-2, with 7 bases aligning to TRBD1. Germline-derived CDR1 and CDR2 are MNHNY and SVGAGI (reference sequence). This CDR3 has 15 residues. J was trimmed by 4 bases and V by 6 bases; bases with no gene match: 11. CDR3 amino acids: CASRSTGAESYGYTF. CDR3 bases: TGTGCCAGCAGGTCAACAGGGGCGGAGTCCTATGGCTACACCTTC.

This chain links TRBV6-6 with TRBJ1-1; D uncertain. Between the trimmed V and J ends, which lost 4 bases and 0 bases, there was a span of 9 bases. Germline CDR1 and CDR2: MNHNY and SVGAGI (reference sequence). The CDR3 is made up of 14 amino acids. As DNA, the CDR3 is TGTGCCAGCAGTTCGTACAGCATGAACACTGAAGCTTTCTTT. Residues: CASSSYSMNTEAFF.

The V call is TRBV29-1, the J call TRBJ2-7, with 7 bases matching TRBD1. The germline CDR1 and CDR2 sequences are SQVTM and ANQGSEA. With 8 bases clipped from V and 1 base from J, the junction kept 8 bases outside the gene matches. The CDR3 has 13 amino acids. The CDR3 nucleotides are TGCAGCATCTGGACAGGAGGATCCTACGAGCAGTACTTC. This translates into CSIWTGGSYEQYF.

This chain uses TRBV20-1 with TRBJ2-6, with TRBD2 matching over 7 bases. The CDR3 consists of 15 residues. The junction had 2 bases not matched to a gene; V was cut back by 3 bases and J by 0 bases. The germline V gene has CDR1 DFQATT and CDR2 SNEGSKA (reference sequence). The CDR3 DNA follows: TGCAGTGCTAGTGAGCGGGGCTCTGGGGCCAACGTCCTGACTTTC. As protein: CSASERGSGANVLTF.

The V gene is TRBV7-8, the J gene TRBJ1-6, with 9 bases aligning to TRBD1. Germline CDR1 is SGHVS and CDR2 is FQNEAQ. J was trimmed by 8 bases and V by 4 bases; bases with no gene match: 15. This CDR3 comprises 18 residues. CDR3 loop: CASSSPGQGGPMYSPLHF. The CDR3 DNA follows: TGTGCCAGCAGCTCCCCGGGACAGGGAGGCCCCATGTATTCACCCCTCCACTTT.

This sequence joins TRBV5-6 and TRBJ1-5; 7 bases fit TRBD1. The germline V gene has CDR1 SGHDT and CDR2 YYEEEE. The V segment lost 0 bases and the J segment 2 bases; nucleotides outside the gene matches: 8. The CDR3 extends over 17 amino acids. In DNA, the CDR3 is TGTGCCAGCAGCTTGGACAGGGGTGGGATTGGCAATCAGCCCCAGCATTTT. Its protein product is CASSLDRGGIGNQPQHF.

The genes are TRBV7-3 and TRBJ2-6; 7 bases align to TRBD2. This CDR3 is 16 amino acids long. From germline, CDR1 is SGHTA and CDR2 FQGTGA. The V segment lost 5 bases and the J segment 2 bases; nucleotides outside the gene matches: 6. CDR3 amino acids: CASSRGEGTGANVLTF. CDR3 DNA: TGTGCCAGCAGCCGAGGGGAGGGGACTGGGGCCAACGTCCTGACTTTC.

In the case of this clone: In the same sample, other DNA sequences code for this CDR3. The chain has TRBV30 and TRBJ1-1; maybe TRBD1 (6 bases). The CDR3 has 13 amino acids. Germline values: CDR1 GTSNPN, CDR2 SVGIG (reference sequence). Trimming pared 3 bases from V and 1 base from J, leaving 9 bases between. This CDR3 is CAWSRGSNTEAFF. The CDR3 coding sequence is TGTGCCTGGAGCAGGGGATCGAACACTGAAGCTTTCTTT.

V and J are TRBV19 and TRBJ2-1; 9 nucleotides match TRBD2. Germline V gene data show CDR1 as LNHDA and CDR2 as SQIVND (reference sequence). V shed 1 base and J 7 bases; nucleotides not matched to a gene: 11. This CDR3 spans 17 amino acids. CDR3 sequence reads: CASSIVAGGPTGNEQFF. In nucleotides, the CDR3 is TGTGCCAGTAGTATAGTTGCGGGAGGGCCTACGGGGAATGAGCAGTTCTTC.

The chain joins TRBV4-1 to TRBJ1-5; D is undetermined. V was cut by 1 base and J by 4 bases, with 14 bases left in between. The CDR3 loop spans 16 amino acids. Per germline, CDR1 MGHRA and CDR2 YSYEKL. This chain's CDR3 is CASSQAETYRNQPQHF. CDR3 in DNA: TGCGCCAGCAGCCAAGCGGAAACCTACAGAAATCAGCCCCAGCATTTT.

J is TRBJ2-5 and V is TRBV12-5; 12 bases are shared with TRBD2. Germline CDR1 reads LGHNT; CDR2 reads FRNRAP. V trimming: 4 bases; J trimming: 5 bases; junction bases outside the gene matches: 5. CDR3 length: 15 amino acids. This chain's CDR3 is CASGSGLAGFETQYF. DNA of the CDR3: TGTGCTAGTGGTTCGGGACTAGCGGGTTTTGAGACCCAGTACTTC.

V usage is TRBV5-1 and J usage is TRBJ2-7; 7 bases line up with TRBD2. J lost 1 base, V lost 0 bases, and 7 bases had no gene match. Germline CDR1 and CDR2: SGHRS and YFSETQ. This CDR3 comprises 16 residues. DNA for the CDR3: TGCGCCAGCAGCTTGGGAGGGGCTAGCGGATCCTACGAGCAGTACTTC. It translates to CASSLGGASGSYEQYF.

The chain recombines TRBV19 with TRBJ2-3, with 12 bases matching TRBD2. Germline V gene sequence: CDR1 LNHDA, CDR2 SQIVND (reference sequence). CDR3 length: 15 residues. V shed 2 bases, J shed 3 bases, and the junction held 0 bases outside the gene matches. CDR3 residues: CASSILAGGTDTQYF. In DNA, the CDR3 is TGTGCCAGTAGTATACTAGCGGGAGGGACAGATACGCAGTATTTT.

The chain joins TRBV7-2 to TRBJ2-7; 8 nucleotides line up with TRBD2. This CDR3 comprises 15 residues. Germline CDR1 SGHTA, CDR2 FQGNSA. V was pared by 6 bases and J by 4 bases, with 11 bases of the junction left unmatched. DNA for the CDR3: TGTGCCAGCAGTCCTAGCGGGCCCGGCGGGTACGAGCAGTACTTC. This sequence encodes CASSPSGPGGYEQYF.